This T cell receptor beta chain originates from a study of T cells after posttransplantation cyclophosphamide. Study-wide results and limits: TRB overlap between skin or GI tissue T cells and blood was limited. Donor CD8+ memory clones often dominated recipient blood repertoires at later times.

Germline V CDR1 and CDR2: SEHNR, FQNEAQ (reference sequence). V was trimmed by 3 bases and J by 1 base, leaving 5 bases between them. The CDR3 sequence is 13 residues long. Cyclophosphamide on days +3 and +4 followed busulfan-fludarabine conditioning and a marrow graft. This clone was seen just once. The target antigen is unknown. Produced via immunoSEQ multiplex PCR; TCRdb's table is partial and in-frame only. There are around 21,000 clones in the sample; roughly 87% occur only once, and about 6.7% lies in the top ten. The V and J genes are TRBV7-9 and TRBJ2-3; D unresolved. Sequenced material: PBMCs, taken after allogeneic stem cell transplant with posttransplant cyclophosphamide. The TCR sequence derives from a female patient between 35 and 55 years old who received an allogeneic stem cell transplant from a related donor, was CMV-positive, and had no GVHD. The graft donor may have given rise to some T cells. CDR3 DNA: TGTGCCAGCAGCTTTTCTGGCACAGATACGCAGTATTTT. Amino acid sequence: CASSFSGTDTQYF.